The TCR beta chain described here comes from a study of graft-versus-host responses after intestinal transplantation. The overall study: Grafts were multivisceral, liver-intestinal, or isolated intestinal.

The study's findings and limits: GvH clones appeared in recipient marrow, some first in ileum or blood.

Sequenced by immunoSEQ multiplex PCR; TCRdb stores in-frame clones only, minus some. Of about 120,000 clones listed, 93% are singletons. Per germline, CDR1 GTSNPN and CDR2 SVGIG (reference sequence). The V and J ends lost 5 bases and 1 base, in that order; junction bases with no gene match: 8. This CDR3 has 15 amino acids. Details on this clone: Its target is unknown.

The input for sequencing was unstimulated CD8+ T cells sorted from spleen or lymph node cells, taken before intestinal transplant. This sequence joins TRBV30 and TRBJ1-5; TRBD1 matches at 7 bases. The TCR sequence derives from a human donor who received an intestinal transplant. In nucleotides, the CDR3 is TGTGCCTGGCAGACCGGGACAGCCAGCAATCAGCCCCAGCATTTT. This sequence encodes CAWQTGTASNQPQHF.